This TCR beta chain emerged from a study of T cell clonotyping in hematopoietic cell transplantation. Study-level results: Pathologically expanded recipient clonotypes increased progressively from day 30 to day 180 as diversity fell.

This clone was observed a single time. No antigen is known for it. The CDR3 has 13 amino acids. V lost 1 base and J 7 bases, leaving 10 bases between the germline ends. Germline lookup yields CDR1 GTSNPN and CDR2 SVGIG (reference sequence). Only in-frame clones appear in the TCRdb table, and some are missing; sequencing was by immunoSEQ multiplex PCR. The sample lists about 8,700 clones; about nine tenths were seen once. This material consisted of PBMCs, taken 180 days after allogeneic stem cell transplant. The rearrangement links TRBV30 to TRBJ1-4; D is unresolved. This sequence was found in a human patient who had an allogeneic stem cell transplant, so the T cells may come from the graft donor. The donor label of this sample is uncertain. Some clones in this sample may be carry-over from other donors' samples. DNA of the CDR3: TGTGCCTGGAGTGGAGGGTTGGCTGAAAAACTGTTTTTT. Its translation: CAWSGGLAEKLFF. The full variable domain, its missing parts supplied by reference TRBV30 and TRBJ1-4, is SQTIHQWPATLVQPVGSPLSLECTVEGTSNPNLYWYRQAAGRGLQLLFYSVGIGQISSEVPQNLSASRPQDRQFILSSKKLLLSDSGFYLCAWSGGLAEKLFFGSGTQLSVL.